The next 18 T cell receptor beta chains were all read from a single sample in a study of control samples from healthy donors and cancer patients. The protocol was immunoSEQ multiplex PCR, while the TCRdb copy is restricted to in-frame clones and leaves out a portion. The sample lists around 250,000 clones; roughly 87% were seen once. Sequencing used PBMCs. These receptor sequences come from a woman in her fifties or sixties with lung cancer.

The J gene is TRBJ1-3, the V gene TRBV7-9; no definite D call. From germline, CDR1 is SEHNR and CDR2 FQNEAQ (reference sequence). The length of the CDR3 is 15 residues. The V end was cut by 1 base, the J end by 3 bases, with 10 bases between. The CDR3 nucleotides read TGTGCCAGCAGCTTAGTTTCGGCAAGTGGAAACACCATATATTTT. Its protein product is CASSLVSASGNTIYF.

The chain employs TRBV12-5 and TRBJ2-2; D is unclear. CDR3 length: 14 amino acids. V shed 6 bases and J shed 0 bases, with 8 bases lying between them. The germline V gene has CDR1 LGHNT and CDR2 FRNRAP. Written as DNA, the CDR3 is TGTGCTAGTGGACCCGGACCGAACACCGGGGAGCTGTTTTTT. It yields the protein CASGPGPNTGELFF.

This rearrangement joins TRBV9 to TRBJ2-1; 10 bases agree with TRBD2. The junction had 9 bases not matched to a gene; V was cut back by 3 bases and J by 3 bases. The CDR3 has 17 amino acids. Germline V gene lookup returns CDR1 SGDLS and CDR2 YYNGEE. The DNA for the CDR3 is TGTGCCAGCAGCGAGGGGGGACTAGCGAACTTCTACAATGAGCAGTTCTTC. It is translated as CASSEGGLANFYNEQFF. The complete variable domain, with remaining parts taken from reference TRBV9 and TRBJ2-1, reads DSGVTQTPKHLITATGQRVTLRCSPRSGDLSVYWYQQSLDQGLQFLIQYYNGEERAKGNILERFSAQQFPDLHSELNLSSLELGDSALYFCASSEGGLANFYNEQFFGPGTRLTVL.

V gene TRBV9 combines with J gene TRBJ2-1; 8 bases match TRBD2. In germline, CDR1 is SGDLS, CDR2 YYNGEE. Trimming at V came to 0 bases and at J to 5 bases, leaving 7 bases not matched to a gene. This CDR3 contains 16 residues. For the CDR3, the DNA is TGTGCCAGCAGCGTAGAGGCTAGCGGGTTTGACAATGAGCAGTTCTTC. Protein sequence: CASSVEASGFDNEQFF.

This sequence joins TRBV11-1 and TRBJ1-1; TRBD1 matches at 8 bases. Germline V gene data show CDR1 as SGHAT and CDR2 as FQDESV (reference sequence). V lost 3 bases and J lost 1; bases outside the gene matches: 1. The CDR3 extends over 14 amino acids. The CDR3 protein is CASSFGQGNTEAFF. The CDR3 DNA is TGTGCCAGCAGCTTCGGACAGGGGAACACTGAAGCTTTCTTT.

This clone has only one observation. This rearrangement joins TRBV5-1 to TRBJ1-1, with D perhaps TRBD1 (6 bases). Germline V gene data show CDR1 as SGHRS and CDR2 as YFSETQ. V was pared by 0 bases and J by 0 bases, with 9 bases between. The CDR3 loop spans 15 amino acids. CDR3 amino acids: CASSLVGGLNTEAFF. Written as DNA, the CDR3 is TGCGCCAGCAGCTTGGTCGGGGGCTTGAACACTGAAGCTTTCTTT.

The chain employs TRBV5-1 and TRBJ1-6; tentatively, D is TRBD1 (5 bases). Germline CDR1 and CDR2: SGHRS and YFSETQ. Between the trimmed V and J ends, which lost 0 bases and 4 bases, there was a span of 11 bases. The CDR3 totals 16 residues. The CDR3 DNA is TGCGCCAGCAGCTTGGGAGGGACGGAATATAATTCACCCCTCCACTTT. As protein: CASSLGGTEYNSPLHF. Full variable domain (rest looked up from reference TRBV5-1 and TRBJ1-6): KAGVTQTPRYLIKTRGQQVTLSCSPISGHRSVSWYQQTPGQGLQFLFEYFSETQRNKGNFPGRFSGRQFSNSRSEMNVSTLELGDSALYLCASSLGGTEYNSPLHFGNGTRLTVT.

The CDR3 loop is CASSPGPGGTIYF. As DNA, the CDR3 is TGTGCCAGCAGTCCTGGCCCAGGCGGCACCATATATTTT. The chain combines TRBV12-3 or TRBV12-4 with TRBJ1-3; unclear D gene. Trimming cost V 5 bases and J 9 bases, with 14 bases left between them. The CDR3 runs to 13 residues.

J is TRBJ1-6 and V is TRBV11-2; D uncertain. Per the germline V gene, CDR1 is SGHAT and CDR2 is FQNNGV. Trimming removed 5 bases at V and 4 bases at J, with 9 bases between. The CDR3 runs to 14 residues. CDR3 loop: CASSGSSYNSPLHF. In DNA, the CDR3 is TGTGCCAGCAGCGGGAGCTCTTATAATTCACCCCTCCACTTT.

The chain employs TRBV5-1 and TRBJ2-1, with D uncertain. The CDR3 sequence is 13 residues long. CDR1 is SGHRS and CDR2 is YFSETQ in the germline V gene. Trimming took off 2 bases at V and 6 bases at J, with 9 bases between the two ends. The CDR3 protein is CASSLWVRNEQFF. The CDR3 DNA sequence: TGCGCCAGCAGCTTATGGGTTCGCAATGAGCAGTTCTTC.

In its sample, this clone was seen a few times. The chain is built from TRBV11-2 and TRBJ1-1; no clear D gene. This CDR3 spans 11 amino acids. Germline CDR1 SGHAT, CDR2 FQNNGV. V lost 2 bases and J 3 bases, leaving 1 base between the germline ends. The CDR3 coding sequence is TGTGCCAGCAGCTTACACACTGAAGCTTTCTTT. This translates into CASSLHTEAFF.

The genes are TRBV5-5 and TRBJ1-2; weak D call: TRBD1 (6 bases). The CDR3 sequence is 15 residues long. V dropped 0 bases and J dropped 3 bases, with 12 bases sitting between them. CDR1 SGHKS and CDR2 YYEKEE come from the germline V gene (reference sequence). The chain's CDR3 is CASSLVAGEYYGYTF. The DNA for the CDR3 is TGTGCCAGCAGCTTGGTCGCAGGGGAGTACTATGGCTACACCTTC.

This chain uses TRBV6-5 with TRBJ2-7, with D possibly TRBD2 on 6 matching bases. CDR1 and CDR2 (germline): MNHEY, SVGAGI. V was clipped by 3 bases and J by 6 bases, with 12 bases between them. The CDR3 totals 13 residues. CDR3 DNA sequence: TGTGCCAGCAGTTATGGGCGGGGCTTCGAGCAGTACTTC. Residues: CASSYGRGFEQYF.

This clone was observed a handful of times. The chain couples TRBV5-1 to TRBJ2-1; 8 bases line up with TRBD2. Looked up from germline, CDR1 is SGHRS and CDR2 is YFSETQ. This CDR3 is 14 amino acids long. The trim removed 0 bases at V and 10 bases at J, leaving 6 bases unmatched. The CDR3 region is CASSLASGRYEQFF. In DNA, the CDR3 is TGCGCCAGCAGCTTGGCTAGCGGGCGGTACGAGCAGTTCTTC.

The rearrangement links TRBV13 to TRBJ2-7; D is perhaps TRBD2 (7 bases). There are 16 residues in the CDR3. Germline CDR1 and CDR2: PRHDT and FYEKMQ (reference sequence). V lost 5 bases, J lost 1 base, and 18 bases lay in between. CDR3 sequence reads: CASSGGEEGGSYEQYF. The CDR3 nucleotides are TGTGCCAGCAGCGGGGGCGAGGAGGGGGGGTCCTACGAGCAGTACTTC.

The genes are TRBV7-2 and TRBJ2-1; D is undetermined. CDR3 length: 12 amino acids. Trimming pared 5 bases from V and 15 bases from J, leaving 17 bases between. CDR1 and CDR2 (germline): SGHTA, FQGNSA. The CDR3 spells CASSESRYRLFF. The DNA of the CDR3 is TGTGCCAGCAGCGAGTCCCGGTACCGCTTGTTCTTC.

The V gene is TRBV15, the J gene TRBJ2-3, with D unclear. The length of the CDR3 is 12 residues. Trimming shortened V by 2 bases and J by 8 bases, and 8 bases separated the two germline ends. CDR1 and CDR2 (germline): LNHNV, YYDKDF (reference sequence). The DNA of the CDR3 is TGTGCCACCAGCAGACCCTCTGGTACGCAGTATTTT. It yields the protein CATSRPSGTQYF.

The J gene is TRBJ1-1, the V gene TRBV10-3; D is unresolved. V lost 7 bases and J 1 base, leaving 10 bases between the germline ends. The germline CDR1 and CDR2 sequences are ENHRY and SYGVKD. The CDR3 covers 13 residues. Here the CDR3 DNA reads TGTGCCATCATGGGGTTGAGGAACACTGAAGCTTTCTTT. This codes for CAIMGLRNTEAFF.